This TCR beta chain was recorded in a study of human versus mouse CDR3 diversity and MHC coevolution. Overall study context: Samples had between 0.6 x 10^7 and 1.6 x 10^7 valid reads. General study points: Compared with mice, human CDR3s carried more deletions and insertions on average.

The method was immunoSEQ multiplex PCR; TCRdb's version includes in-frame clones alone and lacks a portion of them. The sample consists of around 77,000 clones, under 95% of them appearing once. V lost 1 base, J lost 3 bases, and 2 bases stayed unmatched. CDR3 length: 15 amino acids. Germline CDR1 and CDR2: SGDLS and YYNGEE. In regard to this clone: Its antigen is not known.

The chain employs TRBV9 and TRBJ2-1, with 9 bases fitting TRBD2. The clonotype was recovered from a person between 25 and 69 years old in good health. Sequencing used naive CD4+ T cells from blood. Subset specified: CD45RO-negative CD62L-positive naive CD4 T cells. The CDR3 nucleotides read TGTGCCAGCAGCGTACTAGCGGGAAACTACAATGAGCAGTTCTTC. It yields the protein CASSVLAGNYNEQFF. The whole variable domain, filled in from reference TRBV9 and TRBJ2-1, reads DSGVTQTPKHLITATGQRVTLRCSPRSGDLSVYWYQQSLDQGLQFLIQYYNGEERAKGNILERFSAQQFPDLHSELNLSSLELGDSALYFCASSVLAGNYNEQFFGPGTRLTVL.